A selection of T cell receptor beta chains follows, all from one sample in a study of T cell responses to AZD1222 COVID-19 vaccine. Clones were sequenced by immunoSEQ multiplex PCR, and TCRdb holds only the in-frame ones, with some missing. The data contain more than 110,000 clones, about nine tenths of them singletons. The sequencing here drew on peripheral blood, taken on day 0 of AZD1222 vaccination. These receptors all stem from an adult in good health. Both conserved end residues are trimmed from each CDR3. A row's size may be missing; if present it is once, few, many or a size class.

clone_size	v_call	j_call	cdr3_aa
.	TRBV11-2	TRBJ2-5	ASSLDGLGEETQY
.	TRBV6-2/TRBV6-3	TRBJ1-1	ASSYGRGQGVNTEAF
.	TRBV6-5	TRBJ2-1	ASSATRGREQF
.	TRBV11-3	TRBJ2-7	ASSLLAGNYEQY
.	TRBV6-5	TRBJ1-6	ASTAVWGRNSPLH
.	TRBV18	TRBJ1-6	ASSPADRVMPLH
.	TRBV5-4	TRBJ1-2	ASSSRPPAGGDYGYT
.	TRBV7-7	TRBJ2-1	ASSLEGVLSYNEQF
.	TRBV18	TRBJ2-2	ASSPGPGANTGELF
.	TRBV30	TRBJ1-6	AWGGMRVIDSPLH
.	TRBV18	TRBJ2-3	ASSLGLAGNTDTQY
.	TRBV19	TRBJ2-1	ASSISAGRVSYNEQF
.	TRBV9	TRBJ2-3	ASSVQASGRAPHGDTQY
.	TRBV9	TRBJ2-3	ASSVVGADTQY
.	TRBV30	TRBJ1-6	AWRPQGFNSPLH
once	TRBV7-2	TRBJ2-1	ASSLVASGGREQF
.	TRBV11-2	TRBJ2-7	ASSAGQGVGYEQY
.	TRBV28	TRBJ1-3	ASSSVIGTASGNTIY
.	TRBV6-5	TRBJ2-3	ASSYDETGGPQY
.	TRBV6-5	TRBJ2-1	ASGGNEQF
.	TRBV20-1	TRBJ2-5	SAEIETQY
.	TRBV27	TRBJ2-7	ASSLVHGSYEQY
.	TRBV28	TRBJ1-2	ASSLIGPGQGNYGYT
.	TRBV5-6	TRBJ1-2	ASSPGTDRGHGYT
.	TRBV27	TRBJ2-7	ATRGFGSYEQY